These 18 T cell receptor beta chains came from one sample sequenced in a study of tumor and adjacent non-tumor tissue in lung cancer. No cell sorting was done before RNA was extracted from the tissue. This non-tumor lung sample came from over 3 cm beyond the tumor edge. A modified ARM-PCR protocol with three rounds of nested PCR amplified TCRbeta. TCRdb re-analysed the multiplex PCR reads in MiXCR, keeping a single row per CDR3 protein. The sample has under 80,000 distinct CDR3 sequences; approximately 73% are singletons. The material sequenced was distant non-tumor lung tissue. These receptors came from a man aged 60-69 years with non-small cell lung cancer.

The rearrangement uses TRBV5-1 and TRBJ2-7, with D maybe TRBD1 (5 bases). CDR3 length equals 15 residues. From germline, CDR1 is SGHRS and CDR2 YFSETQ. Trimming took 0 bases from V and 8 from J, leaving 18 bases between them. CDR3 in amino acids: CASSLVPGMVHQQYF. For the CDR3, the DNA is TGCGCCAGCAGCTTGGTCCCAGGGATGGTACACCAGCAGTACTTC. Variable domain in full (rest from reference TRBV5-1 and TRBJ2-7): KAGVTQTPRYLIKTRGQQVTLSCSPISGHRSVSWYQQTPGQGLQFLFEYFSETQRNKGNFPGRFSGRQFSNSRSEMNVSTLELGDSALYLCASSLVPGMVHQQYFGPGTRLTVT.

This chain joins TRBV6-5 and TRBJ2-7, with 8 bases that match TRBD2. Germline CDR1 and CDR2: MNHEY and SVGAGI. Unmatched junction bases numbered 14, after V lost 7 bases and J lost 6 bases. The CDR3 totals 15 residues. The CDR3 nucleotides are TGTGCCAGCAACTACTCGAGGCGGGAGGCGGCCGAGCAGTACTTC. Its translation is CASNYSRREAAEQYF.

The chain is built from TRBV12-3 or TRBV12-4 and TRBJ2-3; weak D call: TRBD2 (6 bases). Trimming shortened V by 3 bases and J by 12 bases, and 19 bases separated the two germline ends. The CDR3 length is 14 residues. This CDR3 is CASSFPRLVDAQYF. DNA for the CDR3: TGTGCCAGCAGTTTCCCCCGACTAGTAGATGCCCAGTATTTT.

This clonotype came up once. A read error may be the cause here, since a much bigger clone is one base away. This chain joins TRBV20-1 and TRBJ2-1; D gene ambiguous. The CDR3 runs to 13 residues. Germline CDR1 DFQATT, CDR2 SNEGSKA (reference sequence). CDR3 residues: CSAIAPTYNELFF. The DNA for the CDR3 is TGCAGTGCAATCGCGCCCACGTACAATGAGCTGTTCTTC.

This clonotype has a single count. An end of the junction does not agree with germline; a read error may underlie this. The V and J genes are TRBV28 and TRBJ2-7; TRBD2 matches at 8 bases. The CDR3 totals 15 residues. CDR1 is MDHEN and CDR2 is SYDVKM in the germline V gene. CDR3 region: CTSSLTTSGPYEQYF. CDR3 sequence (DNA): TGTACCAGCAGTTTAACTACTAGCGGCCCTTACGAGCAGTACTTC.

This clonotype was counted many times. The V call is TRBV28, the J call TRBJ2-3; D may be TRBD2 (5 bases). The CDR3 consists of 15 residues. CDR1 MDHEN and CDR2 SYDVKM come from the germline V gene. V dropped 8 bases and J dropped 2 bases, with 17 bases sitting between them. This CDR3 is CASSKRRTYTDTQYF. DNA of the CDR3: TGTGCCAGCTCCAAAAGGAGGACGTACACAGATACGCAGTATTTT. Full variable domain (outside the CDR3, taken from reference TRBV28 and TRBJ2-3): DVKVTQSSRYLVKRTGEKVFLECVQDMDHENMFWYRQDPGLGLRLIYFSYDVKMKEKGDIPEGYSVSREKKERFSLILESASTNQTSMYLCASSKRRTYTDTQYFGPGTRLTVL.

As DNA, the CDR3 is TGCAGTGCTAGTGACATGGAAGGTAACATTGAGCAGTTCTTC. Translation: CSASDMEGNIEQFF. V is TRBV20-1 and J is TRBJ2-1, with D hard to call. Trimming pared 3 bases from V and 9 bases from J, leaving 18 bases between. This CDR3 has 14 amino acids. Germline CDR1 reads DFQATT; CDR2 reads SNEGSKA (reference sequence).

Worth noting for this clonotype: This could be a read error, since a much larger clone is one nucleotide away. The V gene is TRBV20-1, the J gene TRBJ2-3; no clear D gene. The CDR3 extends over 14 amino acids. The germline gives CDR1 DFQATT, CDR2 SNEGSKA (reference sequence). Trimming left V 1 base short and J 4 bases short, with 12 bases between. The DNA of the CDR3 is TGCAGTGCTAGAGGTTGGACGGGTCCAGATACGCAGTATTTT. It translates to CSARGWTGPDTQYF.

The chain employs TRBV4-1 and TRBJ2-3; D is tentatively TRBD1 or TRBD2 (5 bases each). The CDR3 is made up of 15 amino acids. The germline CDR1 and CDR2 sequences are MGHRA and YSYEKL. Trimming removed 4 bases from V and 6 bases from J, with 17 bases in between. The chain's CDR3 is CASSPSGQMADTQYF. The CDR3 region has the DNA TGCGCCAGCAGCCCGTCGGGGCAGATGGCGGATACGCAGTATTTT.

Concerning this clonotype itself: The missing conserved phenylalanine or tryptophan at the end of this CDR3 makes a read error likely. DNA for the CDR3: TGCGCCAGCAGCCAAGAACGCAACTACAACGACCAGTTCATC. This translates into CASSQERNYNDQFI. The rearrangement uses TRBV4-1 and TRBJ2-1; D gene ambiguous. CDR3 length equals 14 residues. Trimming cost V 0 bases and J 13 bases, with 16 bases left between them. Germline-derived CDR1 and CDR2 are MGHRA and YSYEKL.

A word on this clonotype: As the CDR3 is not closed by the conserved phenylalanine or tryptophan, this likely results from a read error. The DNA is left out, because the CDR3 cannot be placed on it with certainty; the CDR3 is given as TCRdb lists it. V and J are TRBV10-2 and TRBJ2-2; the table's D gene call, TRBD1, was not cross checked with the DNA. Ends included, the CDR3 has 13 residues. Germline values: CDR1 WSHSY, CDR2 SAAADI. CDR3 loop: CASKARSSGELLY.

As to this clonotype: This clone may be a read error of a much larger clone one base away. The chain recombines TRBV6-5 with TRBJ2-1; a possible D gene is TRBD2 (5 bases). The CDR3 spans 14 residues. Germline loops: CDR1 MNHEY, CDR2 SVGAGI. In DNA, the CDR3 is TGTCCCAGCAGTTACTTAGGACGGGGCAATGAGCAGTTCTTC. It yields the protein CPSSYLGRGNEQFF.

This chain uses TRBV4-1 with TRBJ1-2, with D maybe TRBD1 (5 bases). CDR1 is MGHRA and CDR2 is YSYEKL in the germline V gene. The length of the CDR3 is 13 residues. Trimming removed 1 base from V and 6 bases from J, with 9 bases in between. The CDR3 sequence: CASSQVSGNGYTF. In DNA form, the CDR3 reads TGCGCCAGCAGCCAAGTCTCAGGGAATGGCTACACCTTC.

By proportion, this clonotype is large. The chain is built from TRBV29-1 and TRBJ2-3, with 7 nucleotides matching TRBD2. Germline assignment: CDR1 SQVTM and CDR2 ANQGSEA. The CDR3 runs to 12 residues. J gave up 8 bases and V 4 bases, and 6 bases lay outside the gene matches. CDR3 residues: CSVGLWGGTQYF. The CDR3, as DNA: TGCAGCGTTGGTTTATGGGGGGGTACGCAGTATTTT.

V usage is TRBV29-1 and J usage is TRBJ2-7, with a weak D call TRBD1 (5 bases). The germline CDR1 and CDR2 sequences are SQVTM and ANQGSEA. Trimming took 8 bases from V and 6 from J, leaving 14 bases between them. The CDR3 consists of 11 residues. This CDR3 reads CSIRIRVEQYF. CDR3 in DNA: TGCAGCATACGAATCAGGGTCGAGCAGTACTTC.

V and J are TRBV5-1 and TRBJ2-5, with D tentatively TRBD2 (6 bases). Germline V gene data show CDR1 as SGHRS and CDR2 as YFSETQ. V lost 3 bases and J lost 2, with 26 bases in between. The CDR3 totals 19 residues. CDR3 loop: CASSSYPIGRGPNQETQYF. CDR3 DNA: TGCGCCAGCAGCTCATACCCCATCGGGAGAGGCCCAAATCAAGAGACCCAGTACTTC.

As regards this clonotype: The CDR3 carries no conserved terminal phenylalanine or tryptophan, so it likely arises from a read error. This chain joins TRBV6-1 and TRBJ2-6, with D perhaps matching TRBD1 (6 bases). Germline assignment: CDR1 MNHNS and CDR2 SASEGT. The CDR3 is 15 residues long. CDR3 in amino acids: CANSSQGSGANVLTL. DNA for the CDR3: TGTGCCAACAGTTCTCAGGGGTCTGGGGCCAACGTCCTGACTCTC.

The V gene is TRBV11-2, the J gene TRBJ2-7; D unresolved. The CDR3 contains 14 residues. Germline CDR1 and CDR2: SGHAT and FQNNGV. Trimming stripped 1 base from V and 0 bases from J, with 7 bases between. The CDR3 coding sequence is TGTGCCAGCAGCTTAGGGTGGCTCTCCTACGAGCAGTACTTC. Amino acid sequence: CASSLGWLSYEQYF.